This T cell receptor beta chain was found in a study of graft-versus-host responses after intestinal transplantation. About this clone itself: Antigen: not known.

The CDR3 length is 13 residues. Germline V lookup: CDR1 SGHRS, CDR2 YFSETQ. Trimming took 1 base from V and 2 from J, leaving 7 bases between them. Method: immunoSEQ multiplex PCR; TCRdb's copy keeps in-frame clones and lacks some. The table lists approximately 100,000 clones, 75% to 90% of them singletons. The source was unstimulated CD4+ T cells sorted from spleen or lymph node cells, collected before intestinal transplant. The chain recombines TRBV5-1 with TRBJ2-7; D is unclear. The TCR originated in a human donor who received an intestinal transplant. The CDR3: CASSLSFTYEQYF. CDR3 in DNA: TGCGCCAGCAGCTTGAGCTTTACCTACGAGCAGTACTTC.